Sequencing of this T cell receptor beta chain was carried out in a study of blood T cell repertoires in COVID-19. Here immunoSEQ multiplex PCR was the method, and the copy in TCRdb shows in-frame clones only, minus some. The top ten clones hold roughly 10% of a sample with around 310,000 clones, just under 90% of them seen once. V lost 3 bases, J lost 3 bases, and 16 bases lay in between. CDR1 is ENHRY and CDR2 is SYGVKD in the germline V gene. The CDR3 runs 16 residues. The genes are TRBV10-3 and TRBJ2-3; D is perhaps TRBD1 (5 bases). Input material: PBMCs or T cells enriched from blood (not recorded which). This TCR came from a woman aged 30 to 39 who had recovered from COVID-19. In DNA, the CDR3 is TGTGCCATCAGTGACCCCGGCAGGGTAGGAACAGATACGCAGTATTTT. This translates into CAISDPGRVGTDTQYF.